The clone carrying this T cell receptor (beta chain) appeared many times. As to time point: newly diagnosed GD, antithyroid drugs for less than 3 months. Preparation of the TCR library used RNA extracted from PBMCs. Building the TCR beta libraries relied on iRepertoire HTBI primers, and CDR3 regions underwent Arm-PCR. TCRdb reanalysed the multiplex PCR reads using MiXCR and keeps one entry per CDR3 protein. In the table there are about 440,000 distinct CDR3 sequences, over 15% of which are singletons. This entry comes from a study of regulatory T cells in long-lasting Graves disease. The sample also formed part of further work on T cells in Graves' hyperthyroidism and ophthalmopathy.

This TCR was sampled from a woman in her 30s with Graves disease. This material consisted of peripheral blood mononuclear cells (PBMCs), taken at new diagnosis, from a patient treated with antithyroid drugs.

The CDR3 bases are TGTGCCAGCAGCCAAGTGACAGCAACTTCTAATGAAAAACTGTTTTTT. This gives the protein CASSQVTATSNEKLFF. The rearrangement joins TRBV3-1 to TRBJ1-4, with D perhaps TRBD1 (5 bases). Germline V gives CDR1 LGHDT, CDR2 YNNKEL (reference sequence). V lost 1 base and J 3 bases, leaving 12 bases between the germline ends. The CDR3 sequence is 16 residues long.